This TCR beta chain stems from a study of immune evolution from preneoplasia to lung adenocarcinoma. Study-level findings and limits: Later-stage lesions appeared to have more T cells, more diversity, less clonality.

The CDR3 has 12 amino acids. CDR1 is SGHRS, CDR2 YFSETQ, per germline. V was pared by 2 bases and J by 6 bases, with 8 bases between. As concerns this clone: Its target is unknown.

The assay was immunoSEQ multiplex PCR, and TCRdb's table has in-frame clones only and misses some. This table has approximately 5,900 clones, more than 80% appearing once. Patient tissue came from resections in Japan or China, 2014–2017. The specimen was FFPE adjacent normal lung tissue. The V gene is TRBV5-1, the J gene TRBJ1-1; no firm D call. This clonotype was sampled from a donor older than 65 with lung adenocarcinoma. The CDR3 DNA reads as TGCGCCAGCAGCTTAGACGGATCTGAAGCTTTCTTT. Its translation is CASSLDGSEAFF. The full variable domain, completed using reference TRBV5-1 and TRBJ1-1, is KAGVTQTPRYLIKTRGQQVTLSCSPISGHRSVSWYQQTPGQGLQFLFEYFSETQRNKGNFPGRFSGRQFSNSRSEMNVSTLELGDSALYLCASSLDGSEAFFGQGTRLTVV.